The 5 T cell receptor beta chains reported below all come from one sample, sequenced in a study of T cell repertoires in cytomegalovirus infection. TCRdb processed the reads anew with MiXCR; each CDR3 protein has one entry. The sample holds about 230,000 distinct CDR3 sequences, roughly 22% seen once. Sequenced material: CD8+ T cells from PBMCs. The origin of the receptors is a human donor in good health (CMV status not recorded). Some clones in this sample may be carry-over from other donors' samples.

In its sample, this clonotype was seen a few times. The chain couples TRBV6-1 to TRBJ2-1; perhaps TRBD1 as D (6 bases). The germline V gene has CDR1 MNHNS and CDR2 SASEGT. Between the trimmed V and J ends, which lost 4 bases and 3 bases, there was a span of 10 bases. The CDR3 consists of 14 residues. The chain's CDR3 is CASSVQGYYNEQFF. CDR3 nucleotide sequence: TGTGCCAGCAGTGTACAGGGTTACTACAATGAGCAGTTCTTC.

This clonotype appeared many times. The chain links TRBV7-9 to TRBJ2-5; TRBD2 aligns across 12 bases. V shed 4 bases, J shed 3 bases, and the junction held 0 bases outside the gene matches. The CDR3 totals 14 residues. The germline CDR1 and CDR2 sequences are SEHNR and FQNEAQ (reference sequence). The CDR3 region has the DNA TGTGCCAGCAGCTGGACTAGCGGGGAAGAGACCCAGTACTTC. This sequence encodes CASSWTSGEETQYF.

This clonotype was seen repeatedly, ten times or more. CDR3 in DNA: TGTGCCAGCAGCCGTACAGGAACTGAAGCTTTCTTT. Translated, it gives CASSRTGTEAFF. The chain recombines TRBV11-2 with TRBJ1-1; a weak D match, TRBD1 (5 bases). Trimming shortened V by 5 bases and J by 5 bases, and 9 bases separated the two germline ends. The germline V gene encodes CDR1 SGHAT and CDR2 FQNNGV. This CDR3 contains 12 residues.

A few counts support this clonotype. The chain joins TRBV28 to TRBJ1-4; 9 bases line up with TRBD1. This CDR3 has 13 residues. The germline V gene has CDR1 MDHEN and CDR2 SYDVKM. V was pared by 9 bases and J by 5 bases, with 4 bases of the junction left unmatched. The CDR3 DNA sequence: TGTGCCAGTTCCGGGACAGGGAATGAAAAACTGTTTTTT. Translated, it gives CASSGTGNEKLFF.

Only a few counts were recorded for this clonotype. The DNA for the CDR3 is TGTGCCAGCAGCCAAGCACCGGGACAGGGAGTCCCCGGGGAGCTGTTTTTT. Encoded protein: CASSQAPGQGVPGELFF. The V gene is TRBV14, the J gene TRBJ2-2; 9 nucleotides match TRBD1. J gave up 6 bases and V 1 base, and 9 bases lay outside the gene matches. Germline V gives CDR1 SGHDN, CDR2 FVKESK. The CDR3 runs to 17 residues.